This T cell receptor (beta chain) was sequenced in a study of cytotoxic CD8 clonotypes in ibrutinib-treated CLL. Assay: immunoSEQ multiplex PCR; the TCRdb copy retains only in-frame clones and omits some. The sample consists of approximately 91,000 clones, roughly 83% of them appearing once. V lost 6 bases and J 8 bases, leaving 16 bases between the germline ends. This CDR3 comprises 14 residues. CDR1 and CDR2 (germline): LGHNT, FRNRAP. As to this clone: Its antigen remains unidentified.

Notes on the study in general: Upon ibrutinib response clonality rose, and upon progression it fell back toward baseline.

The gene calls are TRBV12-5 and TRBJ2-2; D possibly matches TRBD1 or TRBD2 (5 bases each). The material was PBMCs, obtained after 12 months of ibrutinib treatment. The receptor was derived from a human donor with chronic lymphocytic leukemia. Written as DNA, the CDR3 is TGTGCTAGTGGGAGGGGTGGTGTCGTGGGGGAGCTGTTTTTT. Protein sequence: CASGRGGVVGELFF.